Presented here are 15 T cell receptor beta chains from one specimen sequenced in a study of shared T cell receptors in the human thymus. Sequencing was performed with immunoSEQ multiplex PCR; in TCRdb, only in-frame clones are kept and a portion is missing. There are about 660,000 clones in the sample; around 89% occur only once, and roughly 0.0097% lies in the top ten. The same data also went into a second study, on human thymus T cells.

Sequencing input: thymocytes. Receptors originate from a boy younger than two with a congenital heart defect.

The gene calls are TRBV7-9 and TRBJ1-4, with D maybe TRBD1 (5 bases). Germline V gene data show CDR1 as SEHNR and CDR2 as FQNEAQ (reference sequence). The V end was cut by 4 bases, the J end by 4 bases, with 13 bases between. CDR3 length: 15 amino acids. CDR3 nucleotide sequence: TGTGCCAGCAGCTACCCCGGGGGGGGTAATGAAAAACTGTTTTTT. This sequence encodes CASSYPGGGNEKLFF.

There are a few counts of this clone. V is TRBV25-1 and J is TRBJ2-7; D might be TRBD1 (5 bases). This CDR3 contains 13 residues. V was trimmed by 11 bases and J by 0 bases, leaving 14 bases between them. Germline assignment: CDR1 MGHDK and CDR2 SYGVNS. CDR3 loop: CASRARSSYEQYF. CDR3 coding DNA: TGTGCCTCCAGGGCCCGCTCCTCCTACGAGCAGTACTTC.

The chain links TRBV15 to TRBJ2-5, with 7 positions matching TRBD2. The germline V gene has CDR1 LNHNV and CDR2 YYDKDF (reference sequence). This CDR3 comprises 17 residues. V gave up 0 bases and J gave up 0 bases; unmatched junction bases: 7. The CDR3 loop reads CATSRDWAGVDQETQYF. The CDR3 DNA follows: TGTGCCACCAGCAGAGATTGGGCGGGAGTTGACCAAGAGACCCAGTACTTC.

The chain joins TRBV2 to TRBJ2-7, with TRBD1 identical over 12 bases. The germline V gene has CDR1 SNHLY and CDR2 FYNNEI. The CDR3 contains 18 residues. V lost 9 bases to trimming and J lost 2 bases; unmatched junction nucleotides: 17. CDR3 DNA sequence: TGTGCCAGTACCCCCGGGACAGGGGGCTTAAAAGGAACCTACGAGCAGTACTTC. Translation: CASTPGTGGLKGTYEQYF.

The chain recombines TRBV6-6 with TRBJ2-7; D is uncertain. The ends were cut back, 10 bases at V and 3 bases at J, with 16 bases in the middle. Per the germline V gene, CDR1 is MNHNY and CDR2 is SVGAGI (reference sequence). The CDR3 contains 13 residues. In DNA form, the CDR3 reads TGTGCCACCTCCCAACTTCCTCTCTACGAGCAGTACTTC. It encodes CATSQLPLYEQYF.

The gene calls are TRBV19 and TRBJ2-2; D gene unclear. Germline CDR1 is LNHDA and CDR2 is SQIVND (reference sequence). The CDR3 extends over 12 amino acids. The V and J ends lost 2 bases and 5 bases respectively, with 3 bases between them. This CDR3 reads CASSILTGELFF. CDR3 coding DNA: TGTGCCAGTAGTATATTAACCGGGGAGCTGTTTTTT.

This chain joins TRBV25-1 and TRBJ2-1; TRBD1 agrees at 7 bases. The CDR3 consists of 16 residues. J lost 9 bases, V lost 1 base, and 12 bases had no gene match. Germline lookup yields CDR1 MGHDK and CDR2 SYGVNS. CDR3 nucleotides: TGTGCCAGCAGTGAATTAACAGGGGAACGGGATGGTGAGCAGTTCTTC. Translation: CASSELTGERDGEQFF.

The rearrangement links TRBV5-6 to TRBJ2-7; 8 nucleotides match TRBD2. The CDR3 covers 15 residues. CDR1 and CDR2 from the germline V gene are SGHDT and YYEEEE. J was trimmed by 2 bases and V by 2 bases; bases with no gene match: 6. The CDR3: CASSFGASGPYEQYF. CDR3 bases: TGTGCCAGCAGCTTCGGTGCTAGCGGGCCCTACGAGCAGTACTTC.

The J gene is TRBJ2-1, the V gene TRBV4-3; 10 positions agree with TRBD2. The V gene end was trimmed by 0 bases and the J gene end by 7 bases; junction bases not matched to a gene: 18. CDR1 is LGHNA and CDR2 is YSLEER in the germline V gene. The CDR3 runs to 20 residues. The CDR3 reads CASSQEGVKCPAGGGNEQFF. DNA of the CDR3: TGCGCCAGCAGCCAAGAGGGGGTCAAATGCCCAGCGGGAGGGGGAAATGAGCAGTTCTTC.

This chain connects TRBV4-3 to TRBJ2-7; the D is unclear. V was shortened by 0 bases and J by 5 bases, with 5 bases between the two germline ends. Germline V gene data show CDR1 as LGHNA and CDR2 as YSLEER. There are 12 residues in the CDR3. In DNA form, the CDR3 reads TGCGCCAGCAGCCAAGAAAGAGACGAGCAGTACTTC. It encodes CASSQERDEQYF.

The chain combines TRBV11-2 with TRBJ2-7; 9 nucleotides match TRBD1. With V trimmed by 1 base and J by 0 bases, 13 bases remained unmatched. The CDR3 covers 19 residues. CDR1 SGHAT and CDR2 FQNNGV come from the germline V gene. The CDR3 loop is CASSLGRGGQGPSSYEQYF. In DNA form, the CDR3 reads TGTGCCAGCAGCTTAGGGAGGGGGGGACAGGGTCCTAGCTCCTACGAGCAGTACTTC.

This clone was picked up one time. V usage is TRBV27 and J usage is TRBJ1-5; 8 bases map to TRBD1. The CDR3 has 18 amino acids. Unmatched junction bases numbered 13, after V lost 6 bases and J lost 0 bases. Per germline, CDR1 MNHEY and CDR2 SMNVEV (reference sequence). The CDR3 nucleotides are TGTGCCAGCAGCAAGGGCGGCCGGGACAGGTTTAGCAATCAGCCCCAGCATTTT. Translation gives CASSKGGRDRFSNQPQHF.

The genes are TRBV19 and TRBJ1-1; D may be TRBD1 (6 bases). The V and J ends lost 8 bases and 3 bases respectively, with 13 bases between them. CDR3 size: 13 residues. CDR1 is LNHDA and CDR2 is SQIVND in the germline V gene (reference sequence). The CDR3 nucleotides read TGTGCCAGTCACAGGGCGGGGGACACTGAAGCTTTCTTT. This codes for CASHRAGDTEAFF. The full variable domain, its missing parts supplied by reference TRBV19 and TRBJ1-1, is DGGITQSPKYLFRKEGQNVTLSCEQNLNHDAMYWYRQDPGQGLRLIYYSQIVNDFQKGDIAEGYSVSREKKESFPLTVTSAQKNPTAFYLCASHRAGDTEAFFGQGTRLTVV.

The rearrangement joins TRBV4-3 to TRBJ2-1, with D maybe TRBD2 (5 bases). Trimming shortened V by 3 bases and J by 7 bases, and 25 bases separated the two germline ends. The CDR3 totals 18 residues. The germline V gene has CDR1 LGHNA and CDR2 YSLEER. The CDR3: CASSQSRTVVANHNEQFF. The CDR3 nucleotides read TGCGCCAGCAGCCAGAGTCGGACCGTCGTAGCGAATCATAATGAGCAGTTCTTC.

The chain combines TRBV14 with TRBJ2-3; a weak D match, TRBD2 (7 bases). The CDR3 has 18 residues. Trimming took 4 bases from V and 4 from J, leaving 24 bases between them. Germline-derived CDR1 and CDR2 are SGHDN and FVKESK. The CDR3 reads CASSLLSGGRGGPDTQYF. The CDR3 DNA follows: TGTGCCAGCAGCCTACTATCTGGTGGCAGGGGAGGGCCAGATACGCAGTATTTT.